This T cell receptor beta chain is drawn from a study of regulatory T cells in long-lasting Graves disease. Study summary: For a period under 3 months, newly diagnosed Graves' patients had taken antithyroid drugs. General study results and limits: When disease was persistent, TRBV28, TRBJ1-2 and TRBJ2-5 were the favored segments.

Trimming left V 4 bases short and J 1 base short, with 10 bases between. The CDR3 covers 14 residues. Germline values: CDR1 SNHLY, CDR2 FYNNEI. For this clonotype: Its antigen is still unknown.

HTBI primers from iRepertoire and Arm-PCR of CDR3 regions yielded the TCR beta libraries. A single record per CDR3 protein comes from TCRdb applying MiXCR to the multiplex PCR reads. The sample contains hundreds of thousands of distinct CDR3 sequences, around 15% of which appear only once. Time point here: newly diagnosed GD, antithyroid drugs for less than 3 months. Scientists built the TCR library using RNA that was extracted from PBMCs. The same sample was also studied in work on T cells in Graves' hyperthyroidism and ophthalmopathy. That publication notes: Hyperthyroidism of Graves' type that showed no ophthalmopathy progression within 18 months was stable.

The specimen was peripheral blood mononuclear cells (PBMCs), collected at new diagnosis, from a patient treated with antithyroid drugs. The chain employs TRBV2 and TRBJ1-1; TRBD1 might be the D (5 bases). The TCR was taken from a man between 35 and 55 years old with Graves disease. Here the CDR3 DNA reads TGTGCCAGCAGTGTGGGACTTGCGAACACTGAAGCTTTCTTT. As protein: CASSVGLANTEAFF.